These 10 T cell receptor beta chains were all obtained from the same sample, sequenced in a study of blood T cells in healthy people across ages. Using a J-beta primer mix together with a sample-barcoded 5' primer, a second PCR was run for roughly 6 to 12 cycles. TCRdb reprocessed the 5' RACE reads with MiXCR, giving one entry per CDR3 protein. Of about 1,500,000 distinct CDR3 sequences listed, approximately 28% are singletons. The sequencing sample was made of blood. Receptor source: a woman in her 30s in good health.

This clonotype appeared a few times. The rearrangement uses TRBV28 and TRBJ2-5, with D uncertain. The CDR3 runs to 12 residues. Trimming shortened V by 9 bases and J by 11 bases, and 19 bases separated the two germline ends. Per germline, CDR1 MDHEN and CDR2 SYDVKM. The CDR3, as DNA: TGTGCCAGTCGTCGGGCAGGCTACGGGCAGTACTTC. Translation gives CASRRAGYGQYF.

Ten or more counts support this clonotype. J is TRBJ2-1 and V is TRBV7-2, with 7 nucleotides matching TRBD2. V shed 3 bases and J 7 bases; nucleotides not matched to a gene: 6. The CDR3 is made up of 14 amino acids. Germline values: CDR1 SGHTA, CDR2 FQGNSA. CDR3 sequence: CASSLGGSRNEQFF. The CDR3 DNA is TGTGCCAGCAGCTTGGGCGGGAGCCGGAATGAGCAGTTCTTC. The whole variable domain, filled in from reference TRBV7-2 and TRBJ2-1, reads GAGVSQSPSNKVTEKGKDVELRCDPISGHTALYWYRQSLGQGLEFLIYFQGNSAPDKSGLPSDRFSAERTGGSVSTLTIQRTQQEDSAVYLCASSLGGSRNEQFFGPGTRLTVL.

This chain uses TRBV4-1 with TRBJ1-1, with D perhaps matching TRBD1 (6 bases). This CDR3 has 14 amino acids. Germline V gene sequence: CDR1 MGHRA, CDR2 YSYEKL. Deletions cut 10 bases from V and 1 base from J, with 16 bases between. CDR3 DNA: TGCGCCAACAACCAAGGGGGAAAGAACACTGAAGCTTTCTTT. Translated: CANNQGGKNTEAFF.

The CDR3 reads CSAVTSGSGGELFF. For the CDR3, the DNA is TGCAGCGCCGTTACTAGCGGGAGTGGTGGGGAGCTGTTTTTT. This sequence joins TRBV29-1 and TRBJ2-2, with 11 bases aligning to TRBD2. Germline values: CDR1 SQVTM, CDR2 ANQGSEA. The junction had 9 bases not matched to a gene; V was cut back by 7 bases and J by 8 bases. This CDR3 is built from 14 residues.

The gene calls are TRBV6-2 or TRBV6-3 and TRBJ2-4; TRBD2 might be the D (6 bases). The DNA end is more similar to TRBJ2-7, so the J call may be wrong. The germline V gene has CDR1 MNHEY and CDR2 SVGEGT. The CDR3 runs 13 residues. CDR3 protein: CASRWTGVYEQYF. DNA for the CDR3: TGTGCCAGCAGATGGACGGGGGTCTACGAGCAGTACTTC.

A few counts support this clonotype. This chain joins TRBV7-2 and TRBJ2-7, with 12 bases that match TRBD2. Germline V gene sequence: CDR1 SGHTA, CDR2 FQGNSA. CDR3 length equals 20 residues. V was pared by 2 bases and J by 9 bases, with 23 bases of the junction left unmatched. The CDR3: CASSLRVGLAALAGGPGQYF. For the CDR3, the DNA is TGTGCCAGCAGCTTACGAGTAGGACTAGCGGCCCTAGCGGGAGGGCCGGGGCAGTACTTC.

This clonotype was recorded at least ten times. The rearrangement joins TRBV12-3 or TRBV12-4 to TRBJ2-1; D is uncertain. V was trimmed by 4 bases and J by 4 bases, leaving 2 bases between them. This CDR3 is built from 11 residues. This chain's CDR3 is CASSWYNEQFF. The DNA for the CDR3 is TGTGCCAGCAGTTGGTACAATGAGCAGTTCTTC.

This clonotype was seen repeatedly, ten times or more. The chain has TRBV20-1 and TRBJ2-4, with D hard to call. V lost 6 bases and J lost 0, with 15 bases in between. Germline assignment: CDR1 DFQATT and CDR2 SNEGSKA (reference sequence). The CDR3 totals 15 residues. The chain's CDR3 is CSAAPRRTAKNIQYF. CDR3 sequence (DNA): TGCAGTGCAGCACCCCGCCGGACAGCCAAAAACATTCAGTACTTC.

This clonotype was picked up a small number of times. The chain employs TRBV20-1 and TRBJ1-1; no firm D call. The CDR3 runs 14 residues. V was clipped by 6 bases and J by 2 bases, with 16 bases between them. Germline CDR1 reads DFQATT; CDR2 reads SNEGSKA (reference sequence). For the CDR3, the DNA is TGCAGTGCCTTTCTACGGCGGATCAACACTGAAGCTTTCTTT. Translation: CSAFLRRINTEAFF.

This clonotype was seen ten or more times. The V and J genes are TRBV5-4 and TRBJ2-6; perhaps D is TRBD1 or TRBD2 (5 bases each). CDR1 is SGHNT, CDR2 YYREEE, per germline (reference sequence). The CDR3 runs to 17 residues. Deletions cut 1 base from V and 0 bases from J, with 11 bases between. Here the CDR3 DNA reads TGTGCCAGCAGCTTGAAGGGACGGGACTCTGGGGCCAACGTCCTGACTTTC. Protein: CASSLKGRDSGANVLTF.